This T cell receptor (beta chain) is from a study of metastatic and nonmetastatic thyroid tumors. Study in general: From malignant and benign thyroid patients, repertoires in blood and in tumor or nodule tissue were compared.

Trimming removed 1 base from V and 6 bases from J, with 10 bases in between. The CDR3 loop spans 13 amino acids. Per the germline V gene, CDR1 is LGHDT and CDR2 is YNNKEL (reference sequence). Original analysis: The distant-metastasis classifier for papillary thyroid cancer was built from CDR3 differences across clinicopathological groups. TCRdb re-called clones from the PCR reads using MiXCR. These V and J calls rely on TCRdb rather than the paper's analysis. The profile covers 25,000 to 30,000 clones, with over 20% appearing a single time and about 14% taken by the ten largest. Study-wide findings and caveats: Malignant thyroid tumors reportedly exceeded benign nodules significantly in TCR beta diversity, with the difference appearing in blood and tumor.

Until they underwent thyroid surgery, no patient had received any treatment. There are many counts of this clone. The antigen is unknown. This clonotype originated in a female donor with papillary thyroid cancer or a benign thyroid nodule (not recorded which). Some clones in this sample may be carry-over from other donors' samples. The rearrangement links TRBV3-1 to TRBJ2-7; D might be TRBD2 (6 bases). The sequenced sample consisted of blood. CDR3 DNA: TGTGCCAGCAGCCAAGTTGACGGGGGCGAGCAGTACTTC. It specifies CASSQVDGGEQYF.